Sequencing of this T cell receptor (beta chain) was carried out in a study of shared clonotypes between healthy human individuals. Study-wide findings and caveats: It was the few donors that limited the genetic and exposure-history diversity represented. Naive subsets, compared against memory subsets, generally had larger estimated richness values. The study found about 4.6% of naive CD4 clonotypes shared across a few donors.

The repertoire was sequenced with immunoSEQ multiplex PCR; TCRdb's copy has only in-frame clones and lacks some. The profile shows roughly 2 million clones, 85% to 95% of them singletons. A split of CD4+ cells into CD45RA+ naive and CD45RA-negative memory subsets was performed. The CDR3 is made up of 14 amino acids. Germline CDR1 and CDR2: ENHRY and SYGVKD. V dropped 3 bases and J dropped 5; count of bases not matched to a gene: 6. This clone was counted a single time. What it recognizes is unknown. Sequencing was done on a sample of naive CD4+ T cells sorted from blood. Subset denoted: CD45RA+ positively selected. The chain combines TRBV10-3 with TRBJ1-2, with 7 bases identical to TRBD1. The sequence derives from a man younger than 35 in good health. The CDR3 DNA reads as TGTGCCATCAGTGACGACAGGGAAGGGTATGGCTACACCTTC. Translating it yields CAISDDREGYGYTF.